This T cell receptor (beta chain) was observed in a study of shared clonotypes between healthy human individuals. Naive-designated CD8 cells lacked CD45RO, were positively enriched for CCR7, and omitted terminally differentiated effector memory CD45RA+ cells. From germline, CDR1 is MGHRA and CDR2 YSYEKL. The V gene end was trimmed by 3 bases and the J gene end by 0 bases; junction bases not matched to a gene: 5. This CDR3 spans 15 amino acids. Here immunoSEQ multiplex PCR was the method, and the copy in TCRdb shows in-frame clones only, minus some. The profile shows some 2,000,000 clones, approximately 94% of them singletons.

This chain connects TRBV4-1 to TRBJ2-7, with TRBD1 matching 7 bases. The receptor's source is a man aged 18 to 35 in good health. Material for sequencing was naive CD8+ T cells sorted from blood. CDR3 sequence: CASSHKTGSSYEQYF. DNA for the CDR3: TGCGCCAGCAGCCACAAGACAGGGAGCTCCTACGAGCAGTACTTC.